The sequence of this T cell receptor beta chain was determined in a study of T cells in Graves' hyperthyroidism and ophthalmopathy. This clonotype was detected many times. The V and J ends lost 5 bases and 7 bases respectively, with 12 bases between them. Looked up from germline, CDR1 is PRHDT and CDR2 is FYEKMQ (reference sequence). The CDR3 length is 13 residues. Amplification of TCR beta CDR3 regions used RNA as the template. A set of HTBI primers served as the primers for a first-round RT-PCR of the TCR CDR3. TCRdb recomputed calls from the multiplex PCR reads with MiXCR, one row per CDR3 protein. Counted here are approximately 150,000 distinct CDR3 sequences, 9.4% occurring once; the ten biggest clones make up approximately 24%.

This TCR came from a woman in her late teens or twenties with Graves' hyperthyroidism that later progressed to Graves' ophthalmopathy. The chain employs TRBV13 and TRBJ2-1, with a possible D match to TRBD1 (6 bases). Sequences were obtained from blood. The CDR3 reads CASSIYQGNEQFF. CDR3 nucleotides: TGTGCCAGCAGCATTTACCAGGGGAATGAGCAGTTCTTC.